These 15 T cell receptor beta chains were sequenced from one sample in a study of Ad26.COV2.S vaccination and SARS-CoV-2 variants. Treatment specified: roughly 18 received Ad26.COV2.S at low or high dose, single or two shots; 5 received placebo; per-sample allocation not given. Sample collection was performed on day 63 after the first vaccine or placebo injection. Using immunoSEQ multiplex PCR, the repertoire was profiled, and TCRdb retains in-frame clones only, with some absent. The table shows approximately 300,000 clones, with 85% to 90% occurring only once. The sample here was peripheral blood, taken in a trial of Ad26.COV2.S vaccine versus placebo. The source is a person aged 18-65 years who received the Ad26.COV2.S COVID-19 vaccine or a placebo.

V and J are TRBV7-2 and TRBJ2-4; TRBD2 agrees at 8 bases. The V gene end was trimmed by 3 bases and the J gene end by 3 bases; junction bases not matched to a gene: 4. Germline CDR1 SGHTA, CDR2 FQGNSA. There are 15 residues in the CDR3. CDR3 residues: CASSFSGALKNIQYF. The CDR3 bases are TGTGCCAGCAGCTTTAGCGGGGCGCTCAAAAACATTCAGTACTTC. The full variable domain, completed using reference TRBV7-2 and TRBJ2-4, is GAGVSQSPSNKVTEKGKDVELRCDPISGHTALYWYRQSLGQGLEFLIYFQGNSAPDKSGLPSDRFSAERTGGSVSTLTIQRTQQEDSAVYLCASSFSGALKNIQYFGAGTRLSVL.

The chain uses TRBV18 and TRBJ1-1; D not certain. CDR1 is KGHSH, CDR2 LQKENI, per germline. Trimming pared 3 bases from V and 3 bases from J, leaving 8 bases between. This CDR3 is built from 13 residues. CDR3 sequence reads: CASSPHRDTEAFF. The CDR3 DNA is TGTGCCAGCTCACCTCACCGCGACACTGAAGCTTTCTTT.

The chain links TRBV30 to TRBJ1-2; the D gene is possibly TRBD1 (6 bases). CDR1 GTSNPN and CDR2 SVGIG come from the germline V gene (reference sequence). The CDR3 contains 13 residues. With 4 bases removed from V and 8 bases from J, the gap between germline ends came to 17 bases. The DNA of the CDR3 is TGTGCCTGGAAGGGGGGACGCAAAGGAGGCTACACCTTC. This translates into CAWKGGRKGGYTF. Variable domain in full (rest from reference TRBV30 and TRBJ1-2): SQTIHQWPATLVQPVGSPLSLECTVEGTSNPNLYWYRQAAGRGLQLLFYSVGIGQISSEVPQNLSASRPQDRQFILSSKKLLLSDSGFYLCAWKGGRKGGYTFGSGTRLTVV.

This chain uses TRBV18 with TRBJ2-1; TRBD1 or TRBD2 may be the D gene (5 bases each). From germline, CDR1 is KGHSH and CDR2 LQKENI. CDR3 length: 13 residues. V was pared by 6 bases and J by 5 bases, with 11 bases between. The CDR3: CASSMGVHNEQFF. The CDR3 nucleotides read TGTGCCAGCTCCATGGGGGTGCACAATGAGCAGTTCTTC.

This clone was found once. This sequence joins TRBV9 and TRBJ1-6, with unresolved D. This CDR3 region has 14 residues. Germline assignment: CDR1 SGDLS and CDR2 YYNGEE. V shed 2 bases and J shed 8 bases, with 11 bases lying between them. CDR3: CASSVVSEHSPLHF. As DNA, the CDR3 is TGTGCCAGCAGCGTGGTATCGGAGCATTCACCCCTCCACTTT.

The J gene is TRBJ2-2, the V gene TRBV5-5; the D is unclear. This CDR3 comprises 15 residues. Germline loops: CDR1 SGHKS, CDR2 YYEKEE (reference sequence). The V end lost 0 bases, the J end lost 3 bases, and 9 bases lay between the germline ends. The CDR3 loop reads CASSLDVWYTGELFF. The CDR3 DNA reads as TGTGCCAGCAGCTTGGACGTATGGTACACCGGGGAGCTGTTTTTT.

The chain employs TRBV5-4 and TRBJ2-1; D might be TRBD1 or TRBD2, each matching 6 bases. This CDR3 comprises 17 residues. V was trimmed by 4 bases and J by 2 bases, leaving 19 bases between them. The germline CDR1 and CDR2 sequences are SGHNT and YYREEE (reference sequence). CDR3 loop: CASSLTGRGRPYNEQFF. The CDR3 DNA sequence: TGTGCCAGCAGCCTTACTGGTCGGGGGCGGCCCTACAATGAGCAGTTCTTC.

The CDR3 sequence: CASSSMTDIYGYTF. The CDR3 DNA sequence: TGTGCCAGCAGCTCAATGACAGACATCTATGGCTACACCTTC. V usage is TRBV7-8 and J usage is TRBJ1-2; a possible D gene is TRBD1 (5 bases). This CDR3 contains 14 residues. Germline V gene lookup returns CDR1 SGHVS and CDR2 FQNEAQ. V was cut by 4 bases and J by 4 bases, with 13 bases left in between.

The chain employs TRBV24-1 and TRBJ1-2; no firm D call. In germline, CDR1 is KGHDR, CDR2 SFDVKD. V was clipped by 0 bases and J by 10 bases, with 8 bases between them. The CDR3 contains 12 residues. The DNA of the CDR3 is TGTGCCACCAGTGATTTGGGGCAGGCCTACACCTTC. This codes for CATSDLGQAYTF.

The sample holds one count of this clone. The chain uses TRBV4-3 and TRBJ1-3, with a weak D call TRBD1 (6 bases). V shed 2 bases and J shed 1 base, with 9 bases lying between them. The CDR3 runs 15 residues. CDR1 and CDR2 from the germline V gene are LGHNA and YSLEER. CDR3 sequence reads: CASSQTTGSGNTIYF. The CDR3, as DNA: TGCGCCAGCAGCCAAACGACAGGTTCTGGAAACACCATATATTTT.

The J gene is TRBJ2-3, the V gene TRBV12-5; the D is unclear. This CDR3 has 13 residues. Trimming pared 5 bases from V and 1 base from J, leaving 7 bases between. CDR1 LGHNT and CDR2 FRNRAP come from the germline V gene. CDR3 coding DNA: TGTGCTAGTGGTGCCGGTGGCACAGATACGCAGTATTTT. This translates into CASGAGGTDTQYF.

The chain is built from TRBV5-1 and TRBJ2-1; possibly TRBD1 for D (6 bases). This CDR3 has 15 residues. Trimming pared 0 bases from V and 6 bases from J, leaving 13 bases between. Germline values: CDR1 SGHRS, CDR2 YFSETQ. CDR3 nucleotide sequence: TGCGCCAGCAGCTTGGGAGGGGGATACAGCAATGAGCAGTTCTTC. Residues: CASSLGGGYSNEQFF.

The chain employs TRBV20-1 and TRBJ2-1, with D unresolved. The CDR3 loop spans 11 amino acids. The germline gives CDR1 DFQATT, CDR2 SNEGSKA (reference sequence). V was cut by 5 bases and J by 6 bases, with 8 bases left in between. CDR3 in DNA: TGCAGTGCTTACGGCCCCAATGAGCAGTTCTTC. This encodes CSAYGPNEQFF.

The V gene is TRBV9, the J gene TRBJ2-2, with D unresolved. CDR3 length: 15 amino acids. Trimming removed 3 bases from V and 0 bases from J, with 9 bases in between. CDR1 is SGDLS and CDR2 is YYNGEE in the germline V gene. The CDR3 region has the DNA TGTGCCAGCAGCGACCCCCGGGCGAACACCGGGGAGCTGTTTTTT. This translates into CASSDPRANTGELFF.

V gene TRBV29-1 combines with J gene TRBJ1-1, with 7 bases lining up with TRBD1. The CDR3 contains 15 residues. Germline loops: CDR1 SQVTM, CDR2 ANQGSEA. The V and J ends lost 4 bases and 1 base, in that order; junction bases with no gene match: 9. The CDR3 is CSVGGGRQGNTEAFF. The DNA of the CDR3 is TGCAGCGTTGGAGGCGGAAGACAGGGGAACACTGAAGCTTTCTTT.